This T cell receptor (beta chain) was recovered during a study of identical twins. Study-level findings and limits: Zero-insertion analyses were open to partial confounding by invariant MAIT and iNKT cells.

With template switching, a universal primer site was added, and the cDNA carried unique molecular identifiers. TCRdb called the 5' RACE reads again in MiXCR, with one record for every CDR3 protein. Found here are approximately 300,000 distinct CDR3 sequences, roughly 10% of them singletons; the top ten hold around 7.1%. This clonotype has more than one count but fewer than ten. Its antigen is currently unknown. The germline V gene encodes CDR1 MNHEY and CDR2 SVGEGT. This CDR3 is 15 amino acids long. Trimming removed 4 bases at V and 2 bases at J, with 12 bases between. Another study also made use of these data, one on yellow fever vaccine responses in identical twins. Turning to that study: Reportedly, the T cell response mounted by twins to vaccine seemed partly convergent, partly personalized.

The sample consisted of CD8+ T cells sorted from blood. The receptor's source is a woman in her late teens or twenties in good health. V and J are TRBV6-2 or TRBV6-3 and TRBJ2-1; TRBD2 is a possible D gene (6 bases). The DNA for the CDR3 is TGTGCCAGCAGTTCGTCGGGGGATCCCTACAATGAGCAGTTCTTC. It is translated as CASSSSGDPYNEQFF.